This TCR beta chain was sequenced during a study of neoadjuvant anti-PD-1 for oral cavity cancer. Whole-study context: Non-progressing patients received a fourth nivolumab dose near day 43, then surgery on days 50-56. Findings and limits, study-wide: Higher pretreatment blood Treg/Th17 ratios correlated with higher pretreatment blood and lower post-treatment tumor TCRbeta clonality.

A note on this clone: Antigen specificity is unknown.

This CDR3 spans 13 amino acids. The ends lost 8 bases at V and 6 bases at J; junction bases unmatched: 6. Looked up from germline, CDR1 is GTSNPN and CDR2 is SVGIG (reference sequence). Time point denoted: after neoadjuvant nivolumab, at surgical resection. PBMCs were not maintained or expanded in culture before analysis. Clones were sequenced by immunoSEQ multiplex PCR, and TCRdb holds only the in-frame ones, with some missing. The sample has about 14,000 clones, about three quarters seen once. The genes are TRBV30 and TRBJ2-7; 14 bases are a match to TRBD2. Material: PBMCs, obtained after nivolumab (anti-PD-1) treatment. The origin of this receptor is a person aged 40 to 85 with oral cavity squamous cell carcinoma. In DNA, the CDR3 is TGTGCCGGGATGGGACTAGCGGGAGTCGAGCAGTACTTC. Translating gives CAGMGLAGVEQYF.